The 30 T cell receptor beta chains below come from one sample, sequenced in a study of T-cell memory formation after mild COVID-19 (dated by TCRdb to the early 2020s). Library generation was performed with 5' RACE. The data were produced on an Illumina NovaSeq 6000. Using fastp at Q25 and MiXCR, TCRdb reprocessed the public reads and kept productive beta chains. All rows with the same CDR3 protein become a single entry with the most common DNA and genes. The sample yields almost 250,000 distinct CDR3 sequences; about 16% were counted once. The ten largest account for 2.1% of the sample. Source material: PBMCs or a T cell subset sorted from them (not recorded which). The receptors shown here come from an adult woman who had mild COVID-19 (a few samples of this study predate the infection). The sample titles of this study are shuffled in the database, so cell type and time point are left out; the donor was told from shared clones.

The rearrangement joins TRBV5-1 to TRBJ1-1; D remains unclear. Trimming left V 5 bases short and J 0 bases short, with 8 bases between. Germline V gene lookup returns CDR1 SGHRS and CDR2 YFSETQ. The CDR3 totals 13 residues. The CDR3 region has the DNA TGCGCCAGCAGTCAGAGTTTGAACACTGAAGCTTTCTTT. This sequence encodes CASSQSLNTEAFF.

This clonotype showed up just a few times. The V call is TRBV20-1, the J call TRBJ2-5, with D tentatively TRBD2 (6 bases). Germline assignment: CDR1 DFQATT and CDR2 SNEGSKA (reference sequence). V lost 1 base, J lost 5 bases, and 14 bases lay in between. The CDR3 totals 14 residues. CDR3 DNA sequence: TGCAGTGCTAGAGGCGGGACGTCGGTGGAGACCCAGTACTTC. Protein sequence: CSARGGTSVETQYF.

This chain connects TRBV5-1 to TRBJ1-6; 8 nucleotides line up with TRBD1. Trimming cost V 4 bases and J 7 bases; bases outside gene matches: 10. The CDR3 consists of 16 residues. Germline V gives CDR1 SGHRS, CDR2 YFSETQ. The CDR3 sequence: CASSPRQGSTNSPLHF. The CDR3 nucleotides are TGCGCCAGCAGCCCGCGACAGGGGTCAACGAATTCACCCCTCCACTTT. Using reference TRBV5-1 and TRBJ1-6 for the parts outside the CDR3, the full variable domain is KAGVTQTPRYLIKTRGQQVTLSCSPISGHRSVSWYQQTPGQGLQFLFEYFSETQRNKGNFPGRFSGRQFSNSRSEMNVSTLELGDSALYLCASSPRQGSTNSPLHFGNGTRLTVT.

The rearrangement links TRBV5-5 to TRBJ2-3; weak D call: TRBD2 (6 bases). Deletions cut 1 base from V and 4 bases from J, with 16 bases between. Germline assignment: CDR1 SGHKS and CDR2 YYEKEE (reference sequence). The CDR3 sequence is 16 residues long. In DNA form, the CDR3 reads TGTGCCAGCAGCTTGAGCGGGCAGTTCTTCCCAGATACGCAGTATTTT. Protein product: CASSLSGQFFPDTQYF.

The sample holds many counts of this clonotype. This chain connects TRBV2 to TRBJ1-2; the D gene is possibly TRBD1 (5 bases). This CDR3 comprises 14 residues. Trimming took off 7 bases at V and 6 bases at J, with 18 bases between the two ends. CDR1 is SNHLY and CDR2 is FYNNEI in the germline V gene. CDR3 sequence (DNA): TGTGCCAGCACCTCAGGAGGGGCGCTGAATGGCTACACCTTC. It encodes CASTSGGALNGYTF.

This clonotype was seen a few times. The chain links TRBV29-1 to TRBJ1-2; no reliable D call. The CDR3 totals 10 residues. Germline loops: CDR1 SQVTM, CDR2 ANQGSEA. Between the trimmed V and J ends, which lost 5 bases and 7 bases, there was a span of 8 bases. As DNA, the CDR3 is TGCAGCGTTCTGTCTTCTGGCTACACCTTC. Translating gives CSVLSSGYTF.

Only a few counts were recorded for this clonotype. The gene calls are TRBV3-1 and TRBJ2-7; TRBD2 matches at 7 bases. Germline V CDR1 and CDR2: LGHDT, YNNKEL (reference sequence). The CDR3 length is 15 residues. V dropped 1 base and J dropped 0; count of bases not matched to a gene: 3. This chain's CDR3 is CASSQGRTSSYEQYF. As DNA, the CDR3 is TGTGCCAGCAGCCAAGGGAGGACTAGCTCCTACGAGCAGTACTTC.

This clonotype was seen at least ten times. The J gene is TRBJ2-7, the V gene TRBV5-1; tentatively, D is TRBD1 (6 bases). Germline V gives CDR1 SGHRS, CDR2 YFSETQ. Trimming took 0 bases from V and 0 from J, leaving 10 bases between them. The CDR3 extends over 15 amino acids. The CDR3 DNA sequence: TGCGCCAGCAGCTTGGACAGGGCTTTCTCCTACGAGCAGTACTTC. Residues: CASSLDRAFSYEQYF.

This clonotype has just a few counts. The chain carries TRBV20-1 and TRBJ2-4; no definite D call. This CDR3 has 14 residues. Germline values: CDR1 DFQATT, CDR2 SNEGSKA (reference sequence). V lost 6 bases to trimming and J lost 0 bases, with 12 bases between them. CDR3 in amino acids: CSAHPRLAKNIQYF. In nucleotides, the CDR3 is TGCAGTGCCCACCCCAGGCTAGCCAAAAACATTCAGTACTTC.

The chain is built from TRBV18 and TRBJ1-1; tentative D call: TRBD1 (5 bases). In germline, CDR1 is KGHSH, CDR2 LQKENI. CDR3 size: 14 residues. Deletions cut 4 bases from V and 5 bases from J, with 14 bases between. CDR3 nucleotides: TGTGCCAGCTCACTCGGGGGGATGGAGACTGAAGCTTTCTTT. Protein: CASSLGGMETEAFF.

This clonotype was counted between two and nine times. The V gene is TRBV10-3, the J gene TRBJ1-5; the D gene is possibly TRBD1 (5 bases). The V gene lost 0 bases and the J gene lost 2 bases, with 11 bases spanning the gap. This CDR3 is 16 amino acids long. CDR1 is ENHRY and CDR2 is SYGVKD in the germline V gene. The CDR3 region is CAISESQAGGNQPQHF. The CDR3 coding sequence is TGTGCCATCAGTGAGTCACAGGCCGGAGGCAATCAGCCCCAGCATTTT.

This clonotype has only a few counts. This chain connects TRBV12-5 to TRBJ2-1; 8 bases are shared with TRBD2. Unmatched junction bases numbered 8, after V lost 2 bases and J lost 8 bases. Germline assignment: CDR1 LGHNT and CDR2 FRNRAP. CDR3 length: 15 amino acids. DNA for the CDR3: TGTGCTAGTGGTTTGTCGGGAGGGACTAGACATGAGCAGTTCTTC. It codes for CASGLSGGTRHEQFF.

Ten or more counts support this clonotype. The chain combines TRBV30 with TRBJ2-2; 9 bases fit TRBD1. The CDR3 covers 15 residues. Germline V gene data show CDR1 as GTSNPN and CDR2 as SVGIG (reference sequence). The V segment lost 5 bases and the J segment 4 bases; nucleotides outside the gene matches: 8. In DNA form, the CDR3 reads TGTGCCTGGGAATCCGGGACAGGGATCACCGGGGAGCTGTTTTTT. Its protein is CAWESGTGITGELFF.

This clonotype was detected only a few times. CDR3 residues: CASSQKDPIYGYTF. The CDR3 bases are TGCGCCAGCAGCCAAAAGGATCCCATCTATGGCTACACCTTC. This chain joins TRBV4-1 and TRBJ1-2; D unresolved. V shed 2 bases and J shed 4 bases, with 11 bases lying between them. Germline lookup yields CDR1 MGHRA and CDR2 YSYEKL. The CDR3 consists of 14 residues.

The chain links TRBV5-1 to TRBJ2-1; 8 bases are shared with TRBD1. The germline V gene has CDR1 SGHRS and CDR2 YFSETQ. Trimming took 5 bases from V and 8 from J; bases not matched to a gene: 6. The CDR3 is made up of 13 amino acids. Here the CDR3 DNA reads TGCGCCAGCAGACGGGACAGGAGGGATGAGCAGTTCTTC. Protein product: CASRRDRRDEQFF. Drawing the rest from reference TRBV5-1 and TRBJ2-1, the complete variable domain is KAGVTQTPRYLIKTRGQQVTLSCSPISGHRSVSWYQQTPGQGLQFLFEYFSETQRNKGNFPGRFSGRQFSNSRSEMNVSTLELGDSALYLCASRRDRRDEQFFGPGTRLTVL.

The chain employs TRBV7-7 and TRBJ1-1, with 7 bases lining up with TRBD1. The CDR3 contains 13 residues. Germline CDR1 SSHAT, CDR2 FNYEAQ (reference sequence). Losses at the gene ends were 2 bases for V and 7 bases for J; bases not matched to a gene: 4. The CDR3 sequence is CASSLSRGSEAFF. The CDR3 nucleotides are TGTGCCAGCAGCTTATCCAGGGGGAGTGAAGCTTTCTTT. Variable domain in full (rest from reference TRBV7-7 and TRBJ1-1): GAGVSQSPRYKVTKRGQDVTLRCDPISSHATLYWYQQALGQGPEFLTYFNYEAQPDKSGLPSDRFSAERPEGSISTLTIQRTEQRDSAMYRCASSLSRGSEAFFGQGTRLTVV.

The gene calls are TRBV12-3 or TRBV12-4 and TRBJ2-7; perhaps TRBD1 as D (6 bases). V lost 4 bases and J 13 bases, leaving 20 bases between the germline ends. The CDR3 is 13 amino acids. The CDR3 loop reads CASSSGPGTTVYF. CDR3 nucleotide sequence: TGTGCCAGCAGTTCGGGTCCCGGGACAACGGTTTACTTC.

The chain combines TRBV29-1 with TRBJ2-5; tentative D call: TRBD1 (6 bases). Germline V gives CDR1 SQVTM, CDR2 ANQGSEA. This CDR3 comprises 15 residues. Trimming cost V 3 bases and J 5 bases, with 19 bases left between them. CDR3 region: CSVDPRGSGMETQYF. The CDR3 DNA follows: TGCAGCGTTGACCCCAGGGGTTCGGGTATGGAGACCCAGTACTTC. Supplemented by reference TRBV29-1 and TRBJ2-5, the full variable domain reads SAVISQKPSRDICQRGTSLTIQCQVDSQVTMMFWYRQQPGQSLTLIATANQGSEATYESGFVIDKFPISRPNLTFSTLTVSNMSPEDSSIYLCSVDPRGSGMETQYFGPGTRLLVL.

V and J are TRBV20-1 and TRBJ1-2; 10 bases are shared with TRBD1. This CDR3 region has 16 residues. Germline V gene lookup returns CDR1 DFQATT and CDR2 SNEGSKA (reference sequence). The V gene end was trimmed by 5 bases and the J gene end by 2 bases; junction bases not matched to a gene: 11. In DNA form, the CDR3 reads TGCAGTGCTGTCAGACAGGGGGCGTCTGGGAACTATGGCTACACCTTC. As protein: CSAVRQGASGNYGYTF.

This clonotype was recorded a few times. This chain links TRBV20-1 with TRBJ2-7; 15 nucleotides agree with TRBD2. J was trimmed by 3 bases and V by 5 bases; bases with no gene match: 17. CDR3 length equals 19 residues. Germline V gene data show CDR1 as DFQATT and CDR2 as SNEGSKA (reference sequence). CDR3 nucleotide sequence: TGCAGTGCTTTGAGACCGGGACTAGCGGGAGGCGCTTTGATCTACGAGCAGTACTTC. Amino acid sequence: CSALRPGLAGGALIYEQYF.

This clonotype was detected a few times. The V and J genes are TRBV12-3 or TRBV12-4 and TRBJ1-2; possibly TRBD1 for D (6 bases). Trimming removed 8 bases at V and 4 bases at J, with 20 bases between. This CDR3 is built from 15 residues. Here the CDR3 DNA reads TGTGCCAGCGCAGACGACTCCAGGGGTACCTATGGCTACACCTTC. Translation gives CASADDSRGTYGYTF.

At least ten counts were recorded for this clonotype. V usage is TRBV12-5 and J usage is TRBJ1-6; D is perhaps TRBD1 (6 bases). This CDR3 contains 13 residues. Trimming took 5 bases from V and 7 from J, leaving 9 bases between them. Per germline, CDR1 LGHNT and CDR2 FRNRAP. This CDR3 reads CASGLGQNSPLHF. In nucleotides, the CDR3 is TGTGCTAGTGGTCTTGGACAGAATTCACCCCTCCACTTT.

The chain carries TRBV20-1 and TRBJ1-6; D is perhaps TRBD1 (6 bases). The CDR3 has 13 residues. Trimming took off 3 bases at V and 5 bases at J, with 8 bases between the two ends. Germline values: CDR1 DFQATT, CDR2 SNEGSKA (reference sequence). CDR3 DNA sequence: TGCAGTGCTAGGGACAGCAATAATTCACCCCTCCACTTT. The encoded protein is CSARDSNNSPLHF.

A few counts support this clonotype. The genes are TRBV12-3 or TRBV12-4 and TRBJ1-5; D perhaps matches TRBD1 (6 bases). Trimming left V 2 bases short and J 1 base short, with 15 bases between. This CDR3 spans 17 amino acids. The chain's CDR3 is CASSLSWGTGSNQPQHF. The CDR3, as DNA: TGTGCCAGCAGTTTATCGTGGGGCACAGGGAGCAATCAGCCCCAGCATTTT.

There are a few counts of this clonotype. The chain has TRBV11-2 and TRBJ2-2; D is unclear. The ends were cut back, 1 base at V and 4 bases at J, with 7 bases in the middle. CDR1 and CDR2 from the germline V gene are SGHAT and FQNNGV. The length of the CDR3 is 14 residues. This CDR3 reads CASSLVSATGELFF. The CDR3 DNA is TGTGCCAGCAGCTTAGTCTCGGCCACCGGGGAGCTGTTTTTT. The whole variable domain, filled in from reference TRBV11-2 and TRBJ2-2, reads EAGVAQSPRYKIIEKRQSVAFWCNPISGHATLYWYQQILGQGPKLLIQFQNNGVVDDSQLPKDRFSAERLKGVDSTLKIQPAKLEDSAVYLCASSLVSATGELFFGEGSRLTVL.

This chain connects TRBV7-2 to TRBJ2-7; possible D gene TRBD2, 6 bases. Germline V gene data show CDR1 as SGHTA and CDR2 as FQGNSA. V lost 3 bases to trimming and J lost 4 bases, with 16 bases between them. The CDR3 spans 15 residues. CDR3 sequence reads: CASSLSGPGKYEQYF. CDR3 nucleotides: TGTGCCAGCAGCTTGAGCGGGCCAGGCAAATACGAGCAGTACTTC.

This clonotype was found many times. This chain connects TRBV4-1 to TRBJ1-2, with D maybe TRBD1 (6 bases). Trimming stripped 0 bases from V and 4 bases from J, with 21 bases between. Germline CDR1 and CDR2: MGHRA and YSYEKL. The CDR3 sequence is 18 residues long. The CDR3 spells CASSQDGGRGATTYGYTF. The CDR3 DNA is TGCGCCAGCAGCCAAGATGGAGGGAGGGGGGCCACAACCTATGGCTACACCTTC.

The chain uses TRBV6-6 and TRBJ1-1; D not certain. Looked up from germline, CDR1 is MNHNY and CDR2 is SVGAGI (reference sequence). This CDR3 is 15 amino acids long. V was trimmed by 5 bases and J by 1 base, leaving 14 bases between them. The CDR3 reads CASSGVVLSNTEAFF. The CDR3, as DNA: TGTGCCAGCAGTGGGGTGGTCCTTTCGAACACTGAAGCTTTCTTT.

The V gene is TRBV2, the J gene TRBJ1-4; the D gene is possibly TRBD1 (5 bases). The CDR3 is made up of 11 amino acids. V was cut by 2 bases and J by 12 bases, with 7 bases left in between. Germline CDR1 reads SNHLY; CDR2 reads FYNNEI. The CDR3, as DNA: TGTGCCAGCAGTGAACGGGGGGAACTGTTTTTT. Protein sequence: CASSERGELFF.

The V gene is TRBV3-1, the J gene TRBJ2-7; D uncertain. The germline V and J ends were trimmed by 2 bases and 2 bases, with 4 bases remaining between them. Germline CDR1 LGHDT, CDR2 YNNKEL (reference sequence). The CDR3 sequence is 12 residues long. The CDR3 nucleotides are TGTGCCAGCAGCCAACCCCCCTACGAGCAGTACTTC. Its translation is CASSQPPYEQYF.